This T cell receptor (beta chain) was obtained from a study of spatial heterogeneity in lung cancer. In the study overall: Those follow-up PBMC samples that were available underwent sequencing, at a median interval of about 2 years following resection. Overall study results and limits: At tumor resection, ubiquitous expanded TCRs were detected in blood more often than later.

The library protocol tagged each TCR cDNA with a unique molecular identifier. Using its own MiXCR run on the 5' RACE reads, TCRdb lists one record per CDR3 protein. Of just under 45,000 distinct CDR3 sequences detected, approximately 22% appear once; the ten largest clones hold 7% to 7.5%. Time point specified: blood at routine non-recurrence follow-up after resection. Unsorted whole RNA from tumor, nontumor lung or frozen PBMC underwent sequencing. In this sample, this clonotype turned up a few times. Its antigen is unidentified. CDR1 and CDR2 from the germline V gene are SGHAT and FQNNGV. The CDR3 has 13 residues. Between the trimmed V and J ends, which lost 3 bases and 4 bases, there was a span of 9 bases.

The rearrangement links TRBV11-2 to TRBJ1-2; tentative D call: TRBD1 (6 bases). Sequences were derived from PBMCs, sampled at follow-up. This clonotype was obtained from a female donor with early-stage non-small cell lung cancer. DNA of the CDR3: TGTGCCAGCAGCTTGGCAGGGGTCTATGGCTACACCTTC. Protein sequence: CASSLAGVYGYTF.